The rows below give T cell receptor beta chains drawn from one sample of a study of identical twins. TCRdb reanalysed the 5' RACE reads using MiXCR and keeps one entry per CDR3 protein. Among about 490,000 distinct CDR3 sequences listed, nearly 15% were seen once. These same data were also listed under a study on yellow fever vaccine responses in identical twins.

The specimen sequenced was CD4+ T cells sorted from blood. Source of these receptors: a woman younger than 35 in good health. Both conserved end residues are part of each CDR3. The D gene is left open where the match is weak. For some rows the clone size is stated as once, few or many, or as a class when expanded; others skip it.

>TRBD1|few|TRBV20-1|TRBJ1-3
TGCAGTGCTGCCCCGACAGGGGGTGGGAACACCATATATTTT
CSAAPTGGGNTIYF
>NA|NA|TRBV4-1|TRBJ1-6
TGCGCCAGCAGCCAAGGGACAGTATTATATTCACCCCTCCACTTT
CASSQGTVLYSPLHF
>TRBD1|few|TRBV10-2|TRBJ1-1
TGCGCCAGCAGTGAGACGCCCGGGACAGGGGAGGCTTTCTTT
CASSETPGTGEAFF
>TRBD1|few|TRBV7-8|TRBJ2-7
TGTGCCAGCAGCGGACAGACAGGGGGCTCTTTCGAGCAGTACTTC
CASSGQTGGSFEQYF
>NA|few|TRBV5-1|TRBJ1-1
TGCGCCAGCAGCTTGGTTGGCGGACCGAACACTGAAGCTTTCTTT
CASSLVGGPNTEAFF
>NA|few|TRBV5-1|TRBJ1-2
TGCGCCAGCAGCCAGGAGTTCGGGTATGGCTACACCTTC
CASSQEFGYGYTF
>NA|few|TRBV29-1|TRBJ2-3
TGCAGCGTTGATGGGGGCGCAGATACGCAGTATTTT
CSVDGGADTQYF
>NA|many|TRBV29-1|TRBJ2-7
TGCAGCGTTGTATGGCCGAACTACGAGCAGTACTTC
CSVVWPNYEQYF
>NA|few|TRBV7-6|TRBJ2-3
TGTGCCAGCAGCTCTCCAGGATTGGATACGCAGTATTTT
CASSSPGLDTQYF
>NA|NA|TRBV3-1|TRBJ2-7
TGTGCCAGCAGCCGTAGAGTCGACGAGCAGTACTTC
CASSRRVDEQYF
>NA|few|TRBV7-2|TRBJ2-7
TGTGCCAGCAGCTTAGATGGCAGTCTACCCTACGAGCAGTACTTC
CASSLDGSLPYEQYF
>NA|NA|TRBV4-1|TRBJ2-2
TGCGCCAGCAGCCAAGACCCCTTTGCCGGGGAGCTGTTTTTT
CASSQDPFAGELFF
>TRBD2|few|TRBV20-1|TRBJ2-6
TGCAGTGCTAGAGCTTTAGCGGGGGCCGTCTCTGGGGCCAACGTCCTGACTTTC
CSARALAGAVSGANVLTF
>NA|NA|TRBV6-1|TRBJ2-6
TGTGCCAGCAGTGAATTGGGAGGGGGCAGCGGTGGGGCCAACGTCCTGACTTTC
CASSELGGGSGGANVLTF
>TRBD2|NA|TRBV10-3|TRBJ2-7
TGTGCCATCAGACCGACTAGCGGCTACGAGCAGTACTTC
CAIRPTSGYEQYF
>NA|NA|TRBV9|TRBJ2-3
TGTGCCAGCAGCGTAGGGGGGGGCGCAGATACGCAGTATTTT
CASSVGGGADTQYF
>TRBD2|NA|TRBV4-2|TRBJ2-3
TGTGCCAGCAGCCAAGATTTACTAGCGGGCACCACAGATACGCAGTATTTT
CASSQDLLAGTTDTQYF
>TRBD1|NA|TRBV6-1|TRBJ1-2
TGTGCCAGCACCGACCGGGGCAGGGGGCATGGCTACACCTTC
CASTDRGRGHGYTF
>TRBD1|NA|TRBV6-1|TRBJ2-5
TGTGCCAGCAGTGAAGATGGGACAGGGGGCGTCGTCCAGTACTTC
CASSEDGTGGVVQYF
>TRBD2|NA|TRBV5-6|TRBJ2-3
TGTGCCAGCAGCTTGGCTCCATTTGCGGGGGGCACAGATACGCAGTATTTT
CASSLAPFAGGTDTQYF
>TRBD1|NA|TRBV27|TRBJ1-5
TGTGCCAGCAGTCTCAGGACAGGCTCGGGGCCCCAGCATTTT
CASSLRTGSGPQHF
>NA|many|TRBV12-3/TRBV12-4|TRBJ2-2
TGTGCCAGCAGTCCGGGACACCCGGGCACCGGGGAGCTGTTTTTT
CASSPGHPGTGELFF
>NA|few|TRBV29-1|TRBJ2-6
TGCAGCGTTGAAATGGTCTACGGCCCGGGGGCCAACGTCCTGACTTTC
CSVEMVYGPGANVLTF
>TRBD2|many|TRBV24-1|TRBJ2-1
TGTGCCACCGAGACGGCTAGCGGGAGTCTCAATGAGCAGTTCTTC
CATETASGSLNEQFF
>NA|NA|TRBV6-4|TRBJ2-3
TGTGCCAGCAGTGATAGGGGGGGAGCCACAGATACGCAGTATTTT
CASSDRGGATDTQYF
>NA|few|TRBV18|TRBJ1-1
TGTGCCAGCTCACCAGAGGTTAACACTGAAGCTTTCTTT
CASSPEVNTEAFF
>TRBD1|NA|TRBV4-2|TRBJ2-1
TGTGCCAGCAGCCAGGGACAGGTAACCTACAATGAGCAGTTCTTC
CASSQGQVTYNEQFF
>NA|many|TRBV5-1|TRBJ1-3
TGCGCCAGCAGCTTGGAGTGGCCGGACTCTGGAAACACCATATATTTT
CASSLEWPDSGNTIYF
>NA|NA|TRBV10-3|TRBJ2-7
TGTGCCATCAGTGCCCACTACGAGCAGTACTTC
CAISAHYEQYF
>TRBD1|NA|TRBV12-3/TRBV12-4|TRBJ1-6
TGTGCCAGCAGTTTAGCGTGGGACAGGGGTTCACCCCTCCACTTT
CASSLAWDRGSPLHF
>NA|NA|TRBV24-1|TRBJ2-2
TGTGCCACCAGTGATTTGAGGACAAGTGGCACCGGGGAGCTGTTTTTT
CATSDLRTSGTGELFF
>TRBD1|few|TRBV29-1|TRBJ2-2
TGCAGCGTGAAGGGACAGGGGGCGACCGGGGAGCTGTTTTTT
CSVKGQGATGELFF
>NA|NA|TRBV7-3|TRBJ2-5
TGTGCCAGCAGCCAACCGGGAGAGACCCAGTACTTC
CASSQPGETQYF
>NA|few|TRBV7-7|TRBJ2-2
TGTGCCAGCACCCTAGGGTGGCCTAACACCGGGGAGCTGTTTTTT
CASTLGWPNTGELFF
>NA|many|TRBV12-3/TRBV12-4|TRBJ2-2
TGTGCCAGCAGTCACCCGACTAGGAACACCGGGGAGCTGTTTTTT
CASSHPTRNTGELFF
>TRBD2|many|TRBV29-1|TRBJ2-3
TGCAGCGTTGGCGGGAGGATGACAGATACGCAGTATTTT
CSVGGRMTDTQYF
>NA|NA|TRBV20-1|TRBJ2-1
TGCAGTGCTAGAGAGTATGGGGGCGTCAATGAGCAGTTCTTC
CSAREYGGVNEQFF
>TRBD2|NA|TRBV29-1|TRBJ2-7
TGCAGCGTTGAAGAACGGACTAGCGGCTACGAGCAGTACTTC
CSVEERTSGYEQYF
>TRBD2|NA|TRBV6-4|TRBJ2-1
TGTGCCTTCTGTCCCGGGACTAGCGGGAGGGAGATAGGTAATGAGCAGTTCTTC
CAFCPGTSGREIGNEQFF
>TRBD1|few|TRBV5-1|TRBJ2-7
TGCGCCAGTACGGGACAGGGGGCCGAGCAGTACTTC
CASTGQGAEQYF
>NA|few|TRBV12-3/TRBV12-4|TRBJ2-2
TGTGCCAGCAAACGGCTTGCCGGGGAGCTGTTTTTT
CASKRLAGELFF
>NA|NA|TRBV5-1|TRBJ2-7
TGCGCCAGCAGCTTGGAAGCTAGCGACTCCTACGAGCAGTACTTC
CASSLEASDSYEQYF
>TRBD2|NA|TRBV27|TRBJ2-7
TGTGCCAGCGGATCCTCGGGAGGATCCCTCTCCTACGAGCAGTACTTC
CASGSSGGSLSYEQYF
>TRBD1|NA|TRBV28|TRBJ1-5
TGTGCCAGCAGTTCTAACAGGGGTGGGAATCAGCCCCAGCATTTT
CASSSNRGGNQPQHF
>NA|NA|TRBV3-1|TRBJ2-1
TGTGCCAGCAGCCAAACCCTGACGGGGGCCCAGTTCTTC
CASSQTLTGAQFF
>TRBD2|few|TRBV11-3|TRBJ2-3
TGTGCCAGCAGCTCTAGCGGGAAAAGGGATACGCAGTATTTT
CASSSSGKRDTQYF
>TRBD2|NA|TRBV20-1|TRBJ2-5
TGCAGTGCTAGGGCCGGGACTAGCGGGAGTGAGACCCAGTACTTC
CSARAGTSGSETQYF
>NA|NA|TRBV7-2|TRBJ2-5
TGTGCCAGCAGCTTAGGAGTGGTACAGAAGGAGACCCAGTACTTC
CASSLGVVQKETQYF
>NA|many|TRBV7-9|TRBJ2-5
TGTGCCAGCAGTCAGACAGAGATACAAGAGACCCAGTACTTC
CASSQTEIQETQYF
>NA|NA|TRBV9|TRBJ2-5
TGTGCCAGCAGCCCGAGGGACCAAAGGGGGACCCAGTACTTC
CASSPRDQRGTQYF
>TRBD1|NA|TRBV7-8|TRBJ2-2
TGTGCCAGCACCAGGGACAGGGGGCGCGAGCTGTTTTTT
CASTRDRGRELFF
>NA|NA|TRBV24-1|TRBJ2-1
TGTGCCACCAGTGATTTGTCGACGGGGGGCGCGAATGAGCAGTTCTTC
CATSDLSTGGANEQFF
>TRBD2|few|TRBV11-2|TRBJ2-4
TGTGCCAGCAGCTTCGGGCTAGCGGGGGGGAAAAACATTCAGTACTTC
CASSFGLAGGKNIQYF
>NA|NA|TRBV15|TRBJ2-5
TGTGCCACCAGCAGAGAGGGGGGGGCCAGACAAGAGACCCAGTACTTC
CATSREGGARQETQYF
>NA|few|TRBV7-9|TRBJ2-7
TGTGCCAGCAGCTCCCAGACTCAGGAGCAGTACTTC
CASSSQTQEQYF
>NA|NA|TRBV5-1|TRBJ2-3
TGCGCCAGCAGCTTGGGGGGGTCCTCACTGGGCACAGATACGCAGTATTTT
CASSLGGSSLGTDTQYF
>NA|few|TRBV5-1|TRBJ1-2
TGCGCCAGCAGCGGCGGGACGGTCTATGGCTACACCTTC
CASSGGTVYGYTF
>NA|few|TRBV2|TRBJ2-1
TGTGCCAGCAGTGAGGGGGGTGAGCAGTTCTTC
CASSEGGEQFF
>TRBD2|NA|TRBV19|TRBJ2-7
TGTGCCAGTACTAGCGGGAGCACCCGGGGGCTAACCTACGAGCAGTACTTC
CASTSGSTRGLTYEQYF